This TCR beta chain was sequenced in a study of technical replicates of blood from a few donors. This CDR3 contains 14 residues. Germline V gives CDR1 SEHNR, CDR2 FQNEAQ (reference sequence). Trimming removed 1 base from V and 0 bases from J, with 4 bases in between. Produced via immunoSEQ multiplex PCR; TCRdb's table is partial and in-frame only. This sample has tens of thousands of clones, with roughly nine tenths found just once. The source material was T cells isolated from PBMCs. The chain joins TRBV7-9 to TRBJ1-3, with no clear D. The receptor was isolated from a human donor in good health. CDR3 amino acids: CASSLEHSGNTIYF. DNA for the CDR3: TGTGCCAGCAGCTTAGAACACTCTGGAAACACCATATATTTT.